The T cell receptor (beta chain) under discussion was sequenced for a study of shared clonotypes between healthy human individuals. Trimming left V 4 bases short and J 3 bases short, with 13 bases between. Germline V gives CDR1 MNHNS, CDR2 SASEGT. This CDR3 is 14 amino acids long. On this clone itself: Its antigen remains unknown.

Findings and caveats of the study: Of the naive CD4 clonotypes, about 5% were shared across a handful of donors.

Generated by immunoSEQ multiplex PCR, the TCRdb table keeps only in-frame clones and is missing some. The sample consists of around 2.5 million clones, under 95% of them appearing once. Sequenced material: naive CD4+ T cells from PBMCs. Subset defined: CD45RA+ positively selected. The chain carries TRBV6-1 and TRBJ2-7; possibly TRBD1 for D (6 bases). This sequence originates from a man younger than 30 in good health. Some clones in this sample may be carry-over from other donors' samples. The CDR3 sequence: CASSVGTFDYEQYF. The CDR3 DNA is TGTGCCAGCAGTGTCGGGACATTTGACTACGAGCAGTACTTC.